Presented here are 19 T cell receptor beta chains from one specimen sequenced in a study of T-cell memory formation after mild COVID-19. TCRdb independently ran MiXCR on the 5' RACE reads; one entry per CDR3 protein. The repertoire has about 400,000 distinct CDR3 sequences, roughly 15% of them found once; the top ten carry around a fifth. Sequencing was carried out using PBMCs or a T cell subset sorted from them (not recorded which). These receptors were taken from a man between 18 and 29 years old who had mild COVID-19 (a few samples of this study predate the infection). Cell type and time point are not known.

This clonotype was observed a few times. The V gene is TRBV7-2, the J gene TRBJ1-1; 10 nucleotides line up with TRBD1. V shed 2 bases, J shed 3 bases, and the junction held 15 bases outside the gene matches. The germline V gene has CDR1 SGHTA and CDR2 FQGNSA. The CDR3 length is 19 residues. CDR3 sequence reads: CASSLTVGGTGETDTEAFF. CDR3 nucleotides: TGTGCCAGCAGCTTAACCGTTGGCGGGACAGGGGAGACTGACACTGAAGCTTTCTTT.

This chain joins TRBV21-1 and TRBJ1-1; whether TRBD1, the table's D call, matches the DNA was not checked. TRBV21-1 is a recognized pseudogene. The CDR3 is made up of 15 amino acids. The CDR3: CASSKPPGENPEAFF. CDR3 sequence (DNA): TGTGCCAGCAGCAAACCCCCGGGGGAAAACCCTGAAGCTTTCTTT.

V and J are TRBV7-9 and TRBJ1-2; 8 bases fit TRBD1. Germline CDR1 SEHNR, CDR2 FQNEAQ (reference sequence). J was trimmed by 5 bases and V by 4 bases; bases with no gene match: 9. This CDR3 is 15 amino acids long. The CDR3 protein is CASSSTADRGYGYTF. The CDR3 nucleotides are TGTGCCAGCAGCTCGACGGCCGACAGGGGATATGGCTACACCTTC.

V and J are TRBV4-1 and TRBJ2-7; 10 bases fit TRBD1. Germline V gives CDR1 MGHRA, CDR2 YSYEKL. Unmatched junction bases numbered 18, after V lost 4 bases and J lost 3 bases. There are 19 residues in the CDR3. CDR3 DNA: TGCGCCAGCAGCCCCCGACAGGGGGCAGCCATGCCCCTAAGCTACGAGCAGTACTTC. Its translation is CASSPRQGAAMPLSYEQYF.

This clonotype was seen ten or more times. The genes are TRBV10-3 and TRBJ2-1; the match to TRBD2 covers 7 bases. V shed 0 bases and J 7 bases; nucleotides not matched to a gene: 6. The CDR3 is 15 amino acids. CDR1 ENHRY and CDR2 SYGVKD come from the germline V gene. Here the CDR3 DNA reads TGTGCCATCAGTGAGTCATCAGCGGGGAGGAATGAGCAGTTCTTC. This codes for CAISESSAGRNEQFF.

The V and J genes are TRBV29-1 and TRBJ2-7; possible D gene TRBD1, 6 bases. The CDR3 runs 17 residues. The ends were cut back, 1 base at V and 2 bases at J, with 21 bases in the middle. Germline V gives CDR1 SQVTM, CDR2 ANQGSEA. In DNA form, the CDR3 reads TGCAGCGTTGAAGGATCTCCCGCAACGACAGGCACCTACGAGCAGTACTTC. Translated, it gives CSVEGSPATTGTYEQYF.

CDR3 amino acids: CASSQDGYPLKMGYEQYV. In nucleotides, the CDR3 is TGTGCCAGCAGCCAAGACGGGTATCCTCTGAAGATGGGTTACGAGCAGTACGTC. The genes are TRBV7-9 and TRBJ2-7; no definite D call. Looked up from germline, CDR1 is SEHNR and CDR2 is FQNEAQ (reference sequence). The CDR3 spans 18 residues. V was clipped by 5 bases and J by 4 bases, with 27 bases between them.

This clonotype was detected a few times. The V gene is TRBV12-3 or TRBV12-4, the J gene TRBJ1-2, with D possibly being TRBD1 (5 bases). Trimming stripped 5 bases from V and 2 bases from J, with 12 bases between. The CDR3 length is 14 residues. CDR3 sequence reads: CASSPQTANYGYTF. The DNA for the CDR3 is TGTGCCAGCAGTCCCCAGACAGCGAACTATGGCTACACCTTC.

The chain is built from TRBV7-9 and TRBJ2-7; TRBD1 matches at 7 bases. The germline V gene encodes CDR1 SEHNR and CDR2 FQNEAQ (reference sequence). The V and J ends lost 3 bases and 6 bases, in that order; junction bases with no gene match: 8. The CDR3 spans 14 residues. CDR3 in amino acids: CASSFITGVGEQYF. CDR3 in DNA: TGTGCCAGCAGCTTCATCACAGGGGTGGGCGAGCAGTACTTC.

This clonotype was recorded many times. The rearrangement joins TRBV20-1 to TRBJ2-1; D may be TRBD2 (5 bases). CDR1 is DFQATT, CDR2 SNEGSKA, per germline (reference sequence). Trimming pared 5 bases from V and 2 bases from J, leaving 10 bases between. There are 13 residues in the CDR3. The CDR3: CSASGVPYNEQFF. In DNA form, the CDR3 reads TGCAGTGCTTCCGGGGTTCCCTACAATGAGCAGTTCTTC.

A few counts support this clonotype. V and J are TRBV4-3 and TRBJ1-2, with D possibly matching TRBD1 (5 bases). The CDR3 totals 16 residues. The germline V gene encodes CDR1 LGHNA and CDR2 YSLEER. The V end was cut by 0 bases, the J end by 6 bases, with 17 bases between. The CDR3 sequence: CASSQDLRDWGHGYTF. Written as DNA, the CDR3 is TGCGCCAGCAGCCAAGATTTGCGGGACTGGGGACATGGCTACACCTTC.

The table lists this clonotype with a few counts. The chain recombines TRBV7-2 with TRBJ1-2, with D tentatively TRBD1 (6 bases). The V end lost 5 bases, the J end lost 3 bases, and 10 bases lay between the germline ends. CDR3 length equals 13 residues. Germline V lookup: CDR1 SGHTA, CDR2 FQGNSA. CDR3 sequence reads: CASSPTGYYGYTF. The DNA for the CDR3 is TGTGCCAGCAGCCCCACAGGGTACTATGGCTACACCTTC.

The chain combines TRBV5-6 with TRBJ1-2, with TRBD1 identical over 12 bases. CDR3 length equals 15 residues. Germline V CDR1 and CDR2: SGHDT, YYEEEE. After removal of 1 base from V and 7 bases from J, the junction contained 5 bases not matched to a gene. The CDR3 DNA follows: TGTGCCAGCAGCTTGTGGGACAGGGGGCATACTGGCTACACCTTC. It is translated as CASSLWDRGHTGYTF.

In DNA form, the CDR3 reads TGCAGTGCTAGACTTGAAGACACAGATACGCAGTATTTT. This codes for CSARLEDTDTQYF. The chain recombines TRBV20-1 with TRBJ2-3; D gene uncertain. V lost 2 bases and J 2 bases, leaving 8 bases between the germline ends. This CDR3 comprises 13 residues. Germline CDR1 and CDR2: DFQATT and SNEGSKA (reference sequence).

This clonotype occurred many times. The genes are TRBV12-3 or TRBV12-4 and TRBJ2-3, with D unresolved. The CDR3 has 12 amino acids. V was pared by 10 bases and J by 2 bases, with 10 bases between. In nucleotides, the CDR3 is TGTGCCACGCTAGGCCTCACAGATACGCAGTATTTT. Translation: CATLGLTDTQYF.

The gene calls are TRBV7-9 and TRBJ2-1; 9 positions match TRBD2. Looked up from germline, CDR1 is SEHNR and CDR2 is FQNEAQ (reference sequence). The ends lost 5 bases at V and 4 bases at J; junction bases unmatched: 6. The CDR3 sequence is 15 residues long. CDR3 protein: CASSRHSGGYNEQFF. The CDR3 DNA reads TGTGCCAGCAGCCGCCATAGCGGGGGTTACAATGAGCAGTTCTTC. The whole variable domain, filled in from reference TRBV7-9 and TRBJ2-1, reads DTGVSQNPRHKITKRGQNVTFRCDPISEHNRLYWYRQTLGQGPEFLTYFQNEAQLEKSRLLSDRFSAERPKGSFSTLEIQRTEQGDSAMYLCASSRHSGGYNEQFFGPGTRLTVL.

This clonotype was found a few times. The V call is TRBV6-1, the J call TRBJ2-7; TRBD1 agrees at 7 bases. The CDR3 consists of 17 residues. The junction had 11 bases not matched to a gene; V was cut back by 3 bases and J by 0 bases. Germline V gene data show CDR1 as MNHNS and CDR2 as SASEGT. The CDR3 here is CASSDPVRSGGSYEQYV. The CDR3 DNA sequence: TGTGCCAGCAGTGATCCCGTCCGGTCAGGGGGCTCCTACGAGCAGTACGTC.

The chain recombines TRBV20-1 with TRBJ2-7; D call uncertain. Per germline, CDR1 DFQATT and CDR2 SNEGSKA (reference sequence). This CDR3 is built from 12 residues. V lost 3 bases and J 1 base, leaving 7 bases between the germline ends. The CDR3 bases are TGCAGTGCTAGTACCCTATCCTACGAGCAGTACGTC. Translating gives CSASTLSYEQYV.

The rearrangement links TRBV6-5 to TRBJ2-1; 15 positions agree with TRBD2. Germline CDR1 MNHEY, CDR2 SVGAGI. The CDR3 sequence is 18 residues long. The V and J ends lost 6 bases and 2 bases, in that order; junction bases with no gene match: 8. Written as DNA, the CDR3 is TGTGCCAGCAGGACTCTGCGGACTAGCGGGGGGGCCTACAATGAGCAGTTCTTC. This encodes CASRTLRTSGGAYNEQFF.